This TCR beta chain was captured by sequencing in a study of T-cell memory formation after mild COVID-19. CDR3 length: 15 residues. V was pared by 1 base and J by 6 bases, with 6 bases of the junction left unmatched. The study's findings and limits: Nothing showed for sure that second-wave clones peaking on day 37 were SARS-CoV-2 specific.

One entry per CDR3 protein, called by TCRdb with MiXCR from the 5' RACE reads. Of 300,000 to 400,000 distinct CDR3 sequences in the sample, around 28% are singletons; the top ten hold about 13%. With respect to this clonotype: Antigen unknown.

Sequenced sample: PBMCs or a T cell subset sorted from them (not recorded which). The TCR originated in an adult woman who had mild COVID-19 (a few samples of this study predate the infection). Cell type and time point are not known. The V call is TRBV12-3 or TRBV12-4, the J call TRBJ2-1, with TRBD2 identical over 7 bases. This chain's CDR3 is CASSLGAGVSNEQFF. CDR3 nucleotide sequence: TGTGCCAGCAGTTTAGGGGCGGGGGTCAGCAATGAGCAGTTCTTC.